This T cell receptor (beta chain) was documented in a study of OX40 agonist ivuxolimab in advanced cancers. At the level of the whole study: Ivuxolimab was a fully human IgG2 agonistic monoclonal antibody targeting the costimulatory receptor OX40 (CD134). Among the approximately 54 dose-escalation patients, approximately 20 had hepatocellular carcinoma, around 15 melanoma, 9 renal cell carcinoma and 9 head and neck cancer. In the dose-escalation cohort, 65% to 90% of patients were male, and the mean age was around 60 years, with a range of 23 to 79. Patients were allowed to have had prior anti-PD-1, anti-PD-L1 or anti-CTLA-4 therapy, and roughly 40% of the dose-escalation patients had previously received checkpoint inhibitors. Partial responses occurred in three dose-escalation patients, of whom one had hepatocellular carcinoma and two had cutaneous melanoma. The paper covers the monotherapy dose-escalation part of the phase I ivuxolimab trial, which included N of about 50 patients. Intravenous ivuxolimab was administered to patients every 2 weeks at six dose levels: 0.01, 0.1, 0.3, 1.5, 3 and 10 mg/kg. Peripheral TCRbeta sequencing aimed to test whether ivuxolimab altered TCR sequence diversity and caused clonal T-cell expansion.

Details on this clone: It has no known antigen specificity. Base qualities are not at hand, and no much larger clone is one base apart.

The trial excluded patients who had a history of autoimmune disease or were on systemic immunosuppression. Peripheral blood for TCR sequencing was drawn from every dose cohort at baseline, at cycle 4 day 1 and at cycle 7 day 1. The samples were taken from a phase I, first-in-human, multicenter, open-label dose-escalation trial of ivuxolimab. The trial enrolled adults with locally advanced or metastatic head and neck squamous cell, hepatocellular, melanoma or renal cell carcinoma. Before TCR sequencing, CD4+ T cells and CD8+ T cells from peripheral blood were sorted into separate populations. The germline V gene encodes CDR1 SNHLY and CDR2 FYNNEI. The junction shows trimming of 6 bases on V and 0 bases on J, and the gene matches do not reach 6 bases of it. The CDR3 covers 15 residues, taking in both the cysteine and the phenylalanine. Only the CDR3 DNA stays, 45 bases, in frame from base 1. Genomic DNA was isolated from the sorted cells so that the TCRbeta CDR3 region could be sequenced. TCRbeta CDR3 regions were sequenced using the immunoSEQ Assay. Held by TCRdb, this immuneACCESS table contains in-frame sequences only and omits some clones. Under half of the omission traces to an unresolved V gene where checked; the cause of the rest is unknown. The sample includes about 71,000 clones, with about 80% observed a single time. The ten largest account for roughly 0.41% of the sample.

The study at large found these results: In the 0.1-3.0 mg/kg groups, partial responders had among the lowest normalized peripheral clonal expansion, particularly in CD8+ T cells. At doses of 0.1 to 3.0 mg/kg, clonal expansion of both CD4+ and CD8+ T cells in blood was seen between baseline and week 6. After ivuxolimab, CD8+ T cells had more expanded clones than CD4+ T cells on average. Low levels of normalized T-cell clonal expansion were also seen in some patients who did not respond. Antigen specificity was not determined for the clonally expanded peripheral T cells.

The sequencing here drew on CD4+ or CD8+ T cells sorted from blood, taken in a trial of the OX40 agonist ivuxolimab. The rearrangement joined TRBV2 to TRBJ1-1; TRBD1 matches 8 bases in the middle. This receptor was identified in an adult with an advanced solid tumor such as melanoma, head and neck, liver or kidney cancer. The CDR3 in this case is CASRGQGTMNTEAFF. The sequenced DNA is TGTGCCAGCAGAGGACAGGGTACCATGAACACTGAAGCTTTCTTT.